Following are 22 T cell receptor beta chains from one sample sequenced in a study of CD8 T cells in ankylosing spondylitis. Each CDR3 protein gets one entry after TCRdb re-called the 5' RACE reads with MiXCR. The sample contains 200,000 to 250,000 distinct CDR3 sequences, approximately 10% of which appear only once. The source material was blood, either unsorted or a sorted T cell fraction (not recorded which). These TCRs come from a male donor with ankylosing spondylitis or in good health (not recorded which).

In this sample, this clonotype turned up many times. V usage is TRBV20-1 and J usage is TRBJ2-1; D gene ambiguous. The V end was cut by 3 bases, the J end by 0 bases, with 6 bases between. The CDR3 extends over 13 amino acids. Per germline, CDR1 DFQATT and CDR2 SNEGSKA (reference sequence). The CDR3 reads CSASESSYNEQFF. Written as DNA, the CDR3 is TGCAGTGCTAGCGAAAGCTCCTACAATGAGCAGTTCTTC.

Many counts were recorded for this clonotype. The chain combines TRBV5-1 with TRBJ2-3; D is perhaps TRBD2 (5 bases). CDR3 length equals 12 residues. Germline V gene sequence: CDR1 SGHRS, CDR2 YFSETQ. V was cut by 2 bases and J by 6 bases, with 7 bases left in between. The CDR3 loop reads CASSFREDTQYF. The CDR3 nucleotides are TGCGCCAGCAGCTTTAGGGAGGATACGCAGTATTTT.

This chain joins TRBV5-1 and TRBJ2-7; D unclear. The CDR3 extends over 13 amino acids. The V end was cut by 0 bases, the J end by 4 bases, with 8 bases between. Germline CDR1 and CDR2: SGHRS and YFSETQ. CDR3 in amino acids: CASSLGSGYEQYF. The CDR3 nucleotides read TGCGCCAGCAGCTTGGGTTCCGGTTACGAGCAGTACTTC.

This clonotype was counted many times. This chain connects TRBV7-3 to TRBJ2-3; D is unresolved. The CDR3 spans 13 residues. V was pared by 1 base and J by 4 bases, with 6 bases between. CDR1 is SGHTA and CDR2 is FQGTGA in the germline V gene. The DNA of the CDR3 is TGTGCCAGCAGCTTAATGTTGGCAGATACGCAGTATTTT. It yields the protein CASSLMLADTQYF. The complete variable domain, with remaining parts taken from reference TRBV7-3 and TRBJ2-3, reads GAGVSQTPSNKVTEKGKYVELRCDPISGHTALYWYRQSLGQGPEFLIYFQGTGAADDSGLPNDRFFAVRPEGSVSTLKIQRTERGDSAVYLCASSLMLADTQYFGPGTRLTVL.

This clonotype occurred many times. The gene calls are TRBV7-8 and TRBJ2-2, with 7 nucleotides matching TRBD1. The J segment lost 5 bases and the V segment lost 3 bases, leaving 6 bases of the junction unmatched. There are 15 residues in the CDR3. Germline CDR1 is SGHVS and CDR2 is FQNEAQ. The CDR3 bases are TGTGCCAGCAGCTTGCTAGGGGGCACGACCGGGGAGCTGTTTTTT. This gives the protein CASSLLGGTTGELFF.

As concerns this clonotype: Compared with germline, one end of the junction differs, possibly owing to a read error. The chain couples TRBV5-1 to TRBJ2-5, with TRBD2 identical over 15 bases. The CDR3 totals 18 residues. Per the germline V gene, CDR1 is SGHRS and CDR2 is YFSETQ. For the CDR3, the DNA is TGCGCCAGCAGCCCTTGGACTAGCGGGGGGGCCGGGCAAGAGACCCCGTACTTC. Protein sequence: CASSPWTSGGAGQETPYF. The entire variable domain, with the rest obtained from reference TRBV5-1 and TRBJ2-5, is as follows: KAGVTQTPRYLIKTRGQQVTLSCSPISGHRSVSWYQQTPGQGLQFLFEYFSETQRNKGNFPGRFSGRQFSNSRSEMNVSTLELGDSALYLCASSPWTSGGAGQETPYFGPGTRLLVL.

As for this clonotype: One end of the junction is discordant with germline, which a read error may explain. This chain joins TRBV7-9 and TRBJ1-2; D gene unclear. Germline-derived CDR1 and CDR2 are SEHNR and FQNEAQ (reference sequence). There are 15 residues in the CDR3. The CDR3 DNA sequence: TGTGCCAGCACCTCACCGGACGGCGGGAACTATGGCTCCACCTTC. Its protein product is CASTSPDGGNYGSTF.

This clonotype was detected many times. The CDR3 loop is CASSPGAGVTDTQYF. The CDR3 nucleotides read TGTGCCAGCAGCCCCGGAGCGGGGGTCACAGATACGCAGTATTTT. The chain carries TRBV7-3 and TRBJ2-3; TRBD2 matches 8 bases. The CDR3 is made up of 15 amino acids. Germline lookup yields CDR1 SGHTA and CDR2 FQGTGA. Trimming took 5 bases from V and 2 from J; bases not matched to a gene: 6.

This clonotype appeared many times. V is TRBV7-9 and J is TRBJ1-1; the D is unclear. CDR1 and CDR2 from the germline V gene are SEHNR and FQNEAQ (reference sequence). The CDR3 consists of 12 residues. The ends were cut back, 8 bases at V and 0 bases at J, with 7 bases in the middle. DNA for the CDR3: TGTGCCAGCCTCGATGTGAACACTGAAGCTTTCTTT. Translating gives CASLDVNTEAFF.

This clonotype has more than one count but fewer than ten. J is TRBJ2-2 and V is TRBV12-3 or TRBV12-4; D is unresolved. The V and J ends lost 5 bases and 0 bases respectively, with 7 bases between them. The CDR3 runs to 14 residues. The CDR3 here is CASSTNANTGELFF. In DNA, the CDR3 is TGTGCCAGCAGTACGAACGCGAACACCGGGGAGCTGTTTTTT.

This clonotype appeared many times. The V call is TRBV15, the J call TRBJ2-2; 9 nucleotides align to TRBD2. Germline CDR1 and CDR2: LNHNV and YYDKDF (reference sequence). The V and J ends lost 3 bases and 1 base, in that order; junction bases with no gene match: 3. The CDR3 length is 16 residues. DNA for the CDR3: TGTGCCACCAGCAGGGAAGCGGGGGGGAACACCGGGGAGCTGTTTTTT. It codes for CATSREAGGNTGELFF.

There are a few counts of this clonotype. The chain joins TRBV7-8 to TRBJ2-2, with D uncertain. This CDR3 has 15 amino acids. Trimming left V 5 bases short and J 3 bases short, with 13 bases between. Germline values: CDR1 SGHVS, CDR2 FQNEAQ. The CDR3 is CASSIPGRDTGELFF. The CDR3 region has the DNA TGTGCCAGCAGCATCCCGGGTAGAGACACCGGGGAGCTGTTTTTT.

This clonotype was counted ten times or more. This chain joins TRBV9 and TRBJ2-1; TRBD2 matches 11 bases. The germline gives CDR1 SGDLS, CDR2 YYNGEE. The CDR3 length is 17 residues. V lost 2 bases and J lost 4; bases outside the gene matches: 8. CDR3 region: CASSVNLAGGLYNEQFF. The CDR3 DNA reads as TGTGCCAGCAGCGTGAACTTAGCGGGGGGGCTATACAATGAGCAGTTCTTC.

This chain connects TRBV5-1 to TRBJ2-3; 7 bases align to TRBD1. Germline trimming cut 4 bases from V and 6 bases from J; bases unmatched to any gene: 17. This CDR3 comprises 17 residues. The germline V gene has CDR1 SGHRS and CDR2 YFSETQ. DNA for the CDR3: TGCGCCAGCAGCCCGACAGGGTGGCGGCCTAGCTCGGATACGCAGTATTTT. Translation gives CASSPTGWRPSSDTQYF.

The J gene is TRBJ2-1, the V gene TRBV18; D call uncertain. Trimming took 6 bases from V and 7 from J, leaving 13 bases between them. Germline V gene lookup returns CDR1 KGHSH and CDR2 LQKENI. The CDR3 is made up of 13 amino acids. CDR3: CASSPLLGNEQFF. The DNA of the CDR3 is TGTGCCAGCTCCCCTCTCCTCGGGAATGAGCAGTTCTTC.

The V call is TRBV12-3 or TRBV12-4, the J call TRBJ2-7; 13 bases are a match to TRBD2. Trimming at V came to 9 bases and at J to 7 bases, leaving 15 bases not matched to a gene. This CDR3 is 16 amino acids long. The CDR3 is CASKPGVALAGGEQYF. CDR3 coding DNA: TGTGCCAGTAAACCTGGGGTCGCACTAGCGGGGGGGGAGCAGTACTTC.

This clonotype was seen a handful of times. The rearrangement links TRBV5-1 to TRBJ1-5; D remains unclear. The CDR3 has 14 residues. Deletions cut 0 bases from V and 9 bases from J, with 13 bases between. Germline CDR1 SGHRS, CDR2 YFSETQ. This CDR3 reads CASSLDGTSGPQHF. The CDR3 region has the DNA TGCGCCAGCAGCTTGGATGGCACCAGCGGGCCCCAGCATTTT.

This clonotype showed up many times. The chain recombines TRBV7-2 with TRBJ2-3, with D possibly matching TRBD2 (5 bases). The germline V and J ends were trimmed by 0 bases and 1 base, with 8 bases remaining between them. Germline V gene lookup returns CDR1 SGHTA and CDR2 FQGNSA. This CDR3 has 15 amino acids. This CDR3 is CASSLADSGTDTQYF. The CDR3 DNA reads TGTGCCAGCAGCTTAGCCGATAGCGGCACAGATACGCAGTATTTT.

This clonotype came up many times. This rearrangement joins TRBV7-9 to TRBJ2-2; the match to TRBD1 covers 8 bases. CDR1 SEHNR and CDR2 FQNEAQ come from the germline V gene (reference sequence). Germline trimming cut 6 bases from V and 3 bases from J; bases unmatched to any gene: 9. The CDR3 contains 16 residues. In DNA, the CDR3 is TGTGCCAGCAGGCTCCTGGACAGGGTGTACACCGGGGAGCTGTTTTTT. Its translation: CASRLLDRVYTGELFF.

In this sample, this clonotype turned up a few times. The rearrangement joins TRBV20-1 to TRBJ2-2; 16 bases line up with TRBD2. With 6 bases clipped from V and 6 bases from J, the junction kept 10 bases outside the gene matches. Germline V CDR1 and CDR2: DFQATT, SNEGSKA (reference sequence). This CDR3 has 17 amino acids. The CDR3 DNA reads as TGCAGTGCGCCACCTTCCGGGACTAGCGGGGGGGCCGGGGAGCTGTTTTTT. This sequence encodes CSAPPSGTSGGAGELFF.

The table lists this clonotype with a few counts. The chain combines TRBV12-3 or TRBV12-4 with TRBJ2-7, with D perhaps being TRBD1 or TRBD2 (5 bases each). Trimming took 5 bases from V and 2 from J, leaving 16 bases between them. The CDR3 runs to 15 residues. Here the CDR3 DNA reads TGTGCCAGCAGTGCCACCGGGACGGGGACCTACGAGCAGTACTTC. Amino acids: CASSATGTGTYEQYF.

About this clonotype: A much larger clonotype is one base distant, so this may be a read error. The rearrangement uses TRBV20-1 and TRBJ2-5, with D maybe TRBD2 (5 bases). Trimming took off 7 bases at V and 12 bases at J, with 18 bases between the two ends. Germline V lookup: CDR1 DFQATT, CDR2 SNEGSKA (reference sequence). CDR3 length equals 11 residues. CDR3 nucleotides: TGCAGTGTCAACCCCGATCGGCGGGAGTACTTC. This gives the protein CSVNPDRREYF.